The clone carrying this T cell receptor (beta chain) was observed many times. As yet, its antigen is unknown. Unique molecular identifiers were used in preparing the TCRbeta library. TCRdb recomputed calls from the PCR reads with MiXCR, one row per CDR3 protein. The sample comprises around 240,000 distinct CDR3 sequences, approximately 8.9% of which are singletons, and approximately 6.3% rests with the top ten. This sample was included in a study of T-cell reconstitution after alpha-beta-depleted transplantation in children. The study, taken as a whole, reports: In some patients, recipient T cells and intrathymic progenitors surviving conditioning explained high day-60 diversity. Alpha-beta T cells about two months after transplant reportedly derived from several hundred expanded graft clones. Once a year had passed after transplant, T-cell counts and diversity came mostly from newly produced T cells.

The CDR3 has 16 residues. Germline CDR1 reads DFQATT; CDR2 reads SNEGSKA (reference sequence). With 0 bases clipped from V and 3 bases from J, the junction kept 10 bases outside the gene matches. The receptor comes from a male patient between 10 and 17 years old who had a stem cell transplant for acute lymphoblastic leukemia, so the T cells may come from the graft donor. This material consisted of PBMCs, mostly from graft donor cells, taken 180 days after TCRalphabeta/CD19-depleted stem cell transplant. The V gene is TRBV20-1, the J gene TRBJ2-7, with TRBD2 identical over 8 bases. The chain's CDR3 is CSARDWSSGGFYEQYF. The CDR3 DNA reads as TGCAGTGCTAGAGATTGGAGCAGCGGGGGCTTCTACGAGCAGTACTTC.